This TCR beta chain was observed in a study of CD8+CD57+ T cells in acquired aplastic anemia. Study at large: Across the sorted CD4+ and CD8+ cells, DNA amounts averaged about 3 ug. CD4+ reads averaged about 10 million in healthy donors.

This CDR3 region has 15 residues. With 3 bases removed from V and 0 bases from J, the gap between germline ends came to 9 bases. This clonotype appeared many times. What it recognizes is unknown. Regarding the study as a whole: CD8+ Simpson's diversity in patients was not significantly different from that in controls. Comparison of patients with controls identified 25 to 30 shared CD8+ CDR3 sequences.

CDR3 and TCR beta VDJ profiling relied on genomic DNA as the template. MiXCR was run by TCRdb on the reads, yielding one entry per CDR3 protein. Here the sample spans fewer than 250,000 distinct CDR3 sequences, less than 70% being singletons. Sequenced: sorted CD4+, CD8+, or CD8+CD57+ T cells (not recorded which) from PBMCs. The rearrangement joins TRBV12-3 or TRBV12-4 to TRBJ1-3, with D uncertain. The receptor's source is a human donor in good health, serving as a control. CDR3 DNA sequence: TGTGCCAGCAGTTTTTACGGACTCTCTGGAAACACCATATATTTT. Amino acids: CASSFYGLSGNTIYF.